This TCR beta chain was documented in a study of T cells expressing NK-cell markers. Whole-study results and caveats: These same clonotypes (in a handful of donors) also led the CD3+CD56-NKG2C+ fraction.

With regard to this clonotype: The target antigen is unknown.

The CDR3 loop spans 11 amino acids. CDR1 and CDR2 (germline): SGHTA, FQGNSA. UMIs were included in TCR beta cDNA generated by 5'RACE template switching. TCRdb re-called the 5' RACE reads, yielding one record per CDR3 amino acid sequence without DNA. Its listing shows roughly 420,000 distinct CDR3 sequences. This chain joins TRBV7-2 and TRBJ1-1. Sample: blood T cells: a sorted CD56 or NKG2C T cell subset, CD4+ or CD8+ T cells, or bulk PBMC T cells (not recorded which). The receptor was isolated from a woman between 18 and 70 years old in good health. The CDR3 loop is CASSLITEAFF.